This T cell receptor (beta chain) was sequenced for a study of T cells in Graves' hyperthyroidism and ophthalmopathy. Findings and limits, study-wide: Most expanded thyroid clonotypes above 0.001 recurred in blood.

Clinical symptoms, serum thyroxine, TRAb, thyroid ultrasound and orbital computed tomography informed diagnoses. Germline V gene lookup returns CDR1 LNHNV and CDR2 YYDKDF (reference sequence). This CDR3 is built from 15 residues. V was shortened by 4 bases and J by 2 bases, with 13 bases between the two germline ends. Researchers amplified the TCR beta CDR3 regions from RNA transcripts. An initial round of RT-PCR targeting the TCR CDR3 relied on the HTBI primer set. TCRdb analysed the multiplex PCR reads with MiXCR anew, one entry per CDR3 protein. In the table there are approximately 590,000 distinct CDR3 sequences, less than 20% of which are singletons. This clonotype appeared a few times. Antigen unknown.

This chain uses TRBV15 with TRBJ2-3; perhaps TRBD2 as D (5 bases). This sequence was found in a woman in her 30s with Graves' hyperthyroidism. The source material was blood. The CDR3 DNA follows: TGTGCCACCAGCAATCCCTCTAGCTCCACAGATACGCAGTATTTT. Its protein product is CATSNPSSSTDTQYF.